This T cell receptor beta chain was obtained from a study of CD8+CD57+ T cells in acquired aplastic anemia. Whole-study context: Sorting CD4+ and CD8+ cells gave DNA averaging approximately 3 ug.

Genomic DNA provided the template from which TCR beta VDJ and CDR3 profiles were obtained. TCRdb independently ran MiXCR on the reads; one entry per CDR3 protein. The sample shows roughly 51,000 distinct CDR3 sequences, around 70% of them seen only once. The CDR3 has 15 residues. V gave up 1 base and J gave up 6 bases, with 15 bases separating them. CDR1 and CDR2 from the germline V gene are LGHNA and YSLEER. The TCR comes from a human donor in good health, serving as a control. The sample comprised sorted CD4+, CD8+, or CD8+CD57+ T cells (not recorded which) from PBMCs. The V and J genes are TRBV4-3 and TRBJ2-5; D is uncertain. The CDR3 DNA follows: TGCGCCAGCAGCCAAGTCAAAGGTTCCAGGCAGACCCAGTACTTC. As protein: CASSQVKGSRQTQYF.